This T cell receptor (beta chain) was recorded in a study of early T cells in non-severe SARS-CoV-2 infection. CDR1 is MNHEY, CDR2 SMNVEV, per germline (reference sequence). This CDR3 is 16 amino acids long. V was pared by 5 bases and J by 1 base, with 17 bases between. This clonotype was observed at least ten times. As part of library construction, unique molecular identifiers were attached to individual cDNA molecules. TCRdb reprocessed the 5' RACE reads via MiXCR and lists one record per CDR3 protein. The table records approximately 35,000 distinct CDR3 sequences, approximately 5.2% of them present only once.

The TCR comes from an adult who was a healthcare worker with PCR-confirmed SARS-CoV-2 infection or an uninfected control (not recorded which). The V gene is TRBV27, the J gene TRBJ1-1; possible D gene TRBD1, 5 bases. The sequencing input was whole blood. The CDR3 protein is CASSPLGAGTNTEAFF. The CDR3 nucleotides are TGTGCCAGCAGTCCCCTCGGAGCGGGGACGAACACTGAAGCTTTCTTT.